This T cell receptor (beta chain) was sequenced for a study of shared clonotypes between healthy human individuals. Per the authors' pipeline: ImmunoSEQ gave junction-only sequences without quality scores, so filtering differed. This table comes from immunoSEQ multiplex PCR, and its TCRdb copy is limited to in-frame clones, with some not included. For V, J and clone size, that table is used; D and trimming come from the DNA. The table shows some 2.4 million clones, with over 85% occurring only once. Study-wide results and limits: Relative to clonotypes present in all four donors, those not shared had lower generation probabilities.

Germline V gene data show CDR1 as SGHTA and CDR2 as FQGNSA. This CDR3 has 13 residues. Trimming shortened V by 3 bases and J by 6 bases, and 11 bases separated the two germline ends. In the case of this clone: No antigen is known for it.

The clonotype comes from a man between 18 and 35 years old in good health. Some clones in this sample may be carry-over from other donors' samples. The chain is built from TRBV7-2 and TRBJ1-1; the D is unclear. Sequencing was performed on naive CD4+ T cells from PBMCs. Documented subset: CD45RA+ positively selected. CDR3 nucleotide sequence: TGTGCCAGCAGCTTTAGTGTCCGGGCTGAAGCTTTCTTT. Residues: CASSFSVRAEAFF. Looking up the rest from reference TRBV7-2 and TRBJ1-1 gives the full variable domain: GAGVSQSPSNKVTEKGKDVELRCDPISGHTALYWYRQSLGQGLEFLIYFQGNSAPDKSGLPSDRFSAERTGGSVSTLTIQRTQQEDSAVYLCASSFSVRAEAFFGQGTRLTVV.